The next 17 T cell receptor beta chains were all read from a single sample in a study of T cells in Graves' hyperthyroidism and ophthalmopathy. TCR beta CDR3 regions were amplified from RNA. A set of HTBI primers served as the primers for a first-round RT-PCR of the TCR CDR3. Using its own MiXCR run on the multiplex PCR reads, TCRdb lists one record per CDR3 protein. The data show around 690,000 distinct CDR3 sequences, with 17% seen just once and 15% held by the top ten. Sequencing was carried out using blood. These receptors originate from a man over 45 with Graves' hyperthyroidism.

This clonotype showed up many times. The chain is built from TRBV7-9 and TRBJ2-1, with D possibly matching TRBD1 (5 bases). V dropped 0 bases and J dropped 5 bases, with 14 bases sitting between them. The CDR3 has 16 amino acids. Germline CDR1 SEHNR, CDR2 FQNEAQ (reference sequence). The chain's CDR3 is CASSLADNPANNEQFF. Here the CDR3 DNA reads TGTGCCAGCAGCTTAGCGGACAATCCGGCCAACAATGAGCAGTTCTTC.

The sample holds many counts of this clonotype. V is TRBV28 and J is TRBJ2-7, with D possibly being TRBD1 (5 bases). The CDR3 spans 14 residues. Between the trimmed V and J ends, which lost 6 bases and 0 bases, there was a span of 12 bases. Per the germline V gene, CDR1 is MDHEN and CDR2 is SYDVKM. The CDR3 DNA sequence: TGTGCCAGCAGGCTGCAGGGTTACTCCTACGAGCAGTACTTC. This gives the protein CASRLQGYSYEQYF.

The sample holds many counts of this clonotype. The genes are TRBV27 and TRBJ1-2, with TRBD1 matching over 7 bases. Germline trimming cut 4 bases from V and 4 bases from J; bases unmatched to any gene: 9. There are 15 residues in the CDR3. CDR1 and CDR2 from the germline V gene are MNHEY and SMNVEV (reference sequence). CDR3 sequence reads: CASSSSRGLVYGYTF. The CDR3 nucleotides read TGTGCCAGCAGTTCCTCTAGGGGGCTTGTCTATGGCTACACCTTC.

This clonotype has at least ten counts. This chain connects TRBV7-6 to TRBJ2-7; 10 bases align to TRBD2. The CDR3 has 14 residues. J gave up 3 bases and V 2 bases, and 1 base lay outside the gene matches. Germline-derived CDR1 and CDR2 are SGHVS and FNYEAQ. In DNA, the CDR3 is TGTGCCAGCAGCTTAACTAGCGGGGTCTACGAGCAGTACTTC. Translation: CASSLTSGVYEQYF.

This clonotype has just a few counts. This rearrangement joins TRBV5-1 to TRBJ1-1; possibly TRBD1 for D (6 bases). This CDR3 has 15 residues. V shed 0 bases and J shed 4 bases, with 13 bases lying between them. The germline V gene encodes CDR1 SGHRS and CDR2 YFSETQ. This chain's CDR3 is CASSLEGGRLTEAFF. CDR3 DNA sequence: TGCGCCAGCAGCTTGGAAGGGGGGCGGCTCACTGAAGCTTTCTTT.

This clonotype was detected only a few times. The rearrangement joins TRBV20-1 to TRBJ2-7; a weak D match, TRBD2 (6 bases). The CDR3 extends over 16 amino acids. CDR1 DFQATT and CDR2 SNEGSKA come from the germline V gene (reference sequence). Trimming stripped 0 bases from V and 7 bases from J, with 22 bases between. The CDR3 DNA reads as TGCAGTGCTAGAGATCTGCCCAGCGGGCTGTTGAATGAGCAGTACTTC. It translates to CSARDLPSGLLNEQYF.

The J gene is TRBJ1-1, the V gene TRBV19; D gene unclear. V lost 2 bases and J 2 bases, leaving 9 bases between the germline ends. In germline, CDR1 is LNHDA, CDR2 SQIVND (reference sequence). CDR3 size: 14 residues. The DNA for the CDR3 is TGTGCCAGTAGTATATGGGTCAGTAACACTGAAGCTTTCTTT. It is translated as CASSIWVSNTEAFF.

The rearrangement links TRBV4-3 to TRBJ1-5; tentatively, D is TRBD1 (6 bases). This CDR3 comprises 16 residues. Germline V gives CDR1 LGHNA, CDR2 YSLEER. Trimming left V 0 bases short and J 2 bases short, with 11 bases between. The CDR3 spells CASSQETGLRNQPQHF. The CDR3 DNA follows: TGCGCCAGCAGCCAAGAAACAGGGCTGCGCAATCAGCCCCAGCATTTT.

This clonotype was detected many times. The chain links TRBV5-1 to TRBJ2-3, with a weak D call TRBD1 (6 bases). Germline V gene data show CDR1 as SGHRS and CDR2 as YFSETQ. This CDR3 spans 14 amino acids. V dropped 3 bases and J dropped 2 bases, with 10 bases sitting between them. CDR3 sequence (DNA): TGCGCCAGCAGCTCGGACAGCCCCACAGATACGCAGTATTTT. Translated, it gives CASSSDSPTDTQYF.

This clonotype was counted only a few times. This chain links TRBV30 with TRBJ1-6; D gene unclear. The V and J ends lost 3 bases and 0 bases respectively, with 6 bases between them. Germline CDR1 GTSNPN, CDR2 SVGIG (reference sequence). CDR3 size: 14 residues. Here the CDR3 reads CAWRQLSYNSPLHF. The CDR3 DNA follows: TGTGCCTGGAGACAACTCTCCTATAATTCACCCCTCCACTTT.

This clonotype was observed at least ten times. The V and J genes are TRBV7-2 and TRBJ2-3; 9 nucleotides line up with TRBD2. The CDR3 runs to 17 residues. Trimming cost V 0 bases and J 5 bases; bases outside gene matches: 9. The germline gives CDR1 SGHTA, CDR2 FQGNSA. CDR3 in DNA: TGTGCCAGCAGCTTAGCTGTGGCTAGCGGGACGATAGATACGCAGTATTTT. It is translated as CASSLAVASGTIDTQYF.

The sample holds a few counts of this clonotype. The chain employs TRBV2 and TRBJ2-7; 7 bases match TRBD1. CDR3 size: 13 residues. Germline assignment: CDR1 SNHLY and CDR2 FYNNEI. After removal of 2 bases from V and 5 bases from J, the junction contained 3 bases not matched to a gene. DNA for the CDR3: TGTGCCAGCAGTGAAAGGGGGCAGAACGAGCAGTACTTC. It encodes CASSERGQNEQYF.

This clonotype was picked up a small number of times. This sequence joins TRBV7-3 and TRBJ2-7; 14 bases agree with TRBD2. The V gene's germline CDR1 is SGHTA and CDR2 FQGTGA. Losses at the gene ends were 4 bases for V and 3 bases for J; bases not matched to a gene: 5. This CDR3 region has 16 residues. CDR3 nucleotides: TGTGCCAGCAGCTATGGGACTAGCGGGAGTGGCTACGAGCAGTACTTC. As protein: CASSYGTSGSGYEQYF.

Points on this clonotype: This may arise from a read error, as a much more abundant clone is one base away. CDR3 sequence (DNA): TGTGCCAGCAGGCCCACCCCGGGACTAGCCTACAATGAGCAGCTCTTC. Protein sequence: CASRPTPGLAYNEQLF. The gene calls are TRBV28 and TRBJ2-1; 9 bases align to TRBD2. Germline CDR1 reads MDHEN; CDR2 reads SYDVKM. The CDR3 loop spans 16 amino acids.

This chain links TRBV2 with TRBJ2-5; D is undetermined. Germline V gene lookup returns CDR1 SNHLY and CDR2 FYNNEI. This CDR3 spans 15 amino acids. The V end was cut by 6 bases, the J end by 4 bases, with 18 bases between. The CDR3 here is CASSQETLVGETQYF. For the CDR3, the DNA is TGTGCCAGCAGCCAGGAGACACTTGTGGGAGAGACCCAGTACTTC.

This chain joins TRBV7-2 and TRBJ2-1; D remains unclear. This CDR3 comprises 14 residues. Germline values: CDR1 SGHTA, CDR2 FQGNSA. Trimming removed 6 bases from V and 7 bases from J, with 16 bases in between. This CDR3 is CASSRTGPLNEQFF. In nucleotides, the CDR3 is TGTGCCAGCAGTCGTACCGGGCCGTTGAATGAGCAGTTCTTC.

This clonotype was observed at least ten times. This chain uses TRBV2 with TRBJ2-3, with D possibly TRBD1 on 6 matching bases. Germline values: CDR1 SNHLY, CDR2 FYNNEI. CDR3 length equals 14 residues. V was pared by 4 bases and J by 3 bases, with 11 bases between. The CDR3 region has the DNA TGTGCCAGCAGTGTGAGGACAGTAACAGATACGCAGTATTTT. Residues: CASSVRTVTDTQYF. Filled out from reference TRBV2 and TRBJ2-3, the complete variable domain reads EPEVTQTPSHQVTQMGQEVILRCVPISNHLYFYWYRQILGQKVEFLVSFYNNEISEKSEIFDDQFSVERPDGSNFTLKIRSTKLEDSAMYFCASSVRTVTDTQYFGPGTRLTVL.